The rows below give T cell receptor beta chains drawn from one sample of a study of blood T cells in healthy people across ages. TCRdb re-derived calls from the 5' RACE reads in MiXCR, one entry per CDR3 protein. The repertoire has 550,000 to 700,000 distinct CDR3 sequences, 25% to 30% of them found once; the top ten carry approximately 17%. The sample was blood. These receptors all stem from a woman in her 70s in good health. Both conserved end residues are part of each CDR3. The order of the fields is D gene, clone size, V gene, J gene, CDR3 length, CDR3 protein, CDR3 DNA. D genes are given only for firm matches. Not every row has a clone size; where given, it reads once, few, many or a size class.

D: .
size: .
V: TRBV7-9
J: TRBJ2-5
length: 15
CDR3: CASSLGWGPQETQYF
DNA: TGTGCCAGCAGCTTAGGTTGGGGGCCCCAAGAGACCCAGTACTTC

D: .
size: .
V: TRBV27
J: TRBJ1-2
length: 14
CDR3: CASSYRGGRYGYTF
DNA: TGTGCCAGCAGTTACCGGGGCGGTAGATATGGCTACACCTTC

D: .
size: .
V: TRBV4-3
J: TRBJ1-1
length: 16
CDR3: CASSQSFAGVNTEAFF
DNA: TGCGCCAGCAGCCAATCATTCGCAGGGGTGAACACTGAAGCTTTCTTT

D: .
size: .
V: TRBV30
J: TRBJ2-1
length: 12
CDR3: CAWSVQGNEQFF
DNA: TGTGCCTGGAGTGTACAGGGTAATGAGCAGTTCTTC

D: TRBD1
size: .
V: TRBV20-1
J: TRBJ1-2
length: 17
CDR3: CSASETGTLIAEYGHTF
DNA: TGCAGTGCTAGCGAGACAGGGACTCTCATTGCGGAATATGGCCACACCTTC

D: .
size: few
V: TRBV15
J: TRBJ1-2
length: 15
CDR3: CATSRDNMPNYGYTF
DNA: TGTGCCACCAGCAGAGATAACATGCCCAACTATGGCTACACCTTC

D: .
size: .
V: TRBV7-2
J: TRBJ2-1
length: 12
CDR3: CASSPMGNEQFF
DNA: TGTGCCAGCAGCCCGATGGGCAATGAGCAGTTCTTC

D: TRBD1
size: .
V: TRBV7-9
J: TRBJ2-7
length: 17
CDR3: CASSSNIGQGFSYEQYF
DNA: TGTGCCAGCAGCTCAAACATCGGACAGGGGTTTTCCTACGAGCAGTACTTC

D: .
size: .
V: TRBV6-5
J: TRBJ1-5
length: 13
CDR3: CASSYGREQPQHF
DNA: TGTGCCAGCAGTTACGGGAGAGAGCAGCCCCAGCATTTT

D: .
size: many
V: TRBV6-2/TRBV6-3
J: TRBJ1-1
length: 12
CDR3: CASSYSNTEAFF
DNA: TGTGCCAGCAGTTACTCGAACACTGAAGCTTTCTTT

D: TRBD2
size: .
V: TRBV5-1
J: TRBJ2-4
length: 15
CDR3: CASSPGGARENIQYF
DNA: TGCGCCAGCAGCCCGGGAGGGGCTCGGGAAAACATTCAGTACTTC

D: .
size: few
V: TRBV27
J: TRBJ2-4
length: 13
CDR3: CASSPRQVGIQYF
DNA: TGTGCCAGCAGTCCCCGACAGGTCGGCATTCAGTACTTC

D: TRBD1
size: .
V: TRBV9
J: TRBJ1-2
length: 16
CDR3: CASSARQGINLYGYTF
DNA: TGTGCCAGCAGCGCCCGACAGGGGATAAATCTCTATGGCTACACCTTC

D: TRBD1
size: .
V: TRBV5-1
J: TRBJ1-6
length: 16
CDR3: CASSLGGGQPNSPLHF
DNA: TGCGCCAGCAGCTTGGGTGGGGGACAGCCAAATTCACCCCTCCACTTT

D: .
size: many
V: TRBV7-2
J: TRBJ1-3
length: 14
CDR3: CASSLDSSGNTIYF
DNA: TGTGCCAGCAGCTTGGACAGCTCTGGAAACACCATATATTTT

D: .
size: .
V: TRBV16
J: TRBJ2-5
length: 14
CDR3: CASSPSPTAETQYF
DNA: TGTGCCAGCAGCCCCTCCCCGACAGCAGAGACCCAGTACTTC

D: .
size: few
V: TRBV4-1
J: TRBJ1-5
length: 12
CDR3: CASSQGAQPQHF
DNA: TGCGCCAGCAGCCAAGGGGCCCAGCCCCAGCATTTT

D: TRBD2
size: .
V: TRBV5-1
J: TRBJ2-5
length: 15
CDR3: CASSLAGTSAETQYF
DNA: TGCGCCAGCAGCTTGGCCGGGACTAGCGCAGAGACCCAGTACTTC

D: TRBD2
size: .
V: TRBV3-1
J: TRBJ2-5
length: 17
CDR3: CASSQPPSGRARETQYF
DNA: TGTGCCAGCAGCCAGCCTCCTAGCGGGAGGGCCCGGGAGACCCAGTACTTC

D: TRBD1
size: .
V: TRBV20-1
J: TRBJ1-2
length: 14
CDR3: CRAGGRGTGNGYTF
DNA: TGCAGAGCCGGGGGGCGGGGGACAGGGAATGGCTACACCTTC

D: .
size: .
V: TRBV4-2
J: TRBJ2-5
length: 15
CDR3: CASSQGLGAEETQYF
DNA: TGTGCCAGCAGCCAAGGTTTAGGGGCGGAGGAGACCCAGTACTTC

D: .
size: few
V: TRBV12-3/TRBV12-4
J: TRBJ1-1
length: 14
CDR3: CASSQGRVWTEAFF
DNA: TGTGCCAGCAGCCAAGGGAGGGTTTGGACTGAAGCTTTCTTT

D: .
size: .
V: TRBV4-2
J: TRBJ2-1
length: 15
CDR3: CASSQGSLKTNEQFF
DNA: TGTGCCAGCAGCCAAGGTTCCCTCAAGACCAATGAGCAGTTCTTC

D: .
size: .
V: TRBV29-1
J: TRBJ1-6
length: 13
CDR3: CSVADSLESPLHF
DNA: TGCAGCGTTGCCGACAGTCTTGAGTCACCCCTCCACTTT

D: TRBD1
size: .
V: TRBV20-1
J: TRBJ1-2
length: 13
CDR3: CSARTGGDYGYTF
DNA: TGCAGTGCTCGGACAGGGGGCGATTATGGCTACACCTTC

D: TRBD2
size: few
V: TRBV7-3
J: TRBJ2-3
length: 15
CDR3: CASSPNGGAPDTQYF
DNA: TGTGCCAGCAGCCCAAACGGGGGGGCCCCAGATACGCAGTATTTT

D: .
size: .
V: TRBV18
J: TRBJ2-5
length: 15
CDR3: CASSPSQAPRETQYF
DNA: TGTGCCAGCTCACCGTCGCAGGCTCCCCGGGAGACCCAGTACTTC

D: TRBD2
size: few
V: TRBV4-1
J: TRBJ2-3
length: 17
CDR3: CASSRGTSGGPSDTQYF
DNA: TGCGCCAGCAGCCGCGGGACTAGCGGGGGGCCTTCAGATACGCAGTATTTT

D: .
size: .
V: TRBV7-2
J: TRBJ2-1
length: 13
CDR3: CASSLLRGHEQFF
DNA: TGTGCCAGCAGCCTCCTTCGGGGACATGAGCAGTTCTTC

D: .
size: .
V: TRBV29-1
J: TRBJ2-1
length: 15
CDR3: CSVEGINSSYNEQFF
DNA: TGCAGCGTTGAGGGAATCAACAGCTCCTACAATGAGCAGTTCTTC

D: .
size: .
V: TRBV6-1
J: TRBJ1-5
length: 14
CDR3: CASKEDPRGQPQHF
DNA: TGTGCCAGCAAAGAGGACCCGCGGGGTCAGCCCCAGCATTTT

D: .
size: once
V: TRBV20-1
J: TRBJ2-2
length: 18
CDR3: CSASAAPGPGGDTGELFF
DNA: TGCAGTGCTAGCGCGGCCCCCGGACCAGGGGGGGACACCGGGGAGCTGTTTTTT

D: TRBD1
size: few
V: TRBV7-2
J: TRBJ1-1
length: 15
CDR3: CASSPSRGGGTEAFF
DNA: TGTGCCAGCAGCCCTTCCAGGGGGGGAGGAACTGAAGCTTTCTTT

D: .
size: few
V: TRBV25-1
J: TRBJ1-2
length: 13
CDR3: CASSTQGNYGYTF
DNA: TGTGCCAGCAGTACGCAGGGGAACTATGGCTACACCTTC

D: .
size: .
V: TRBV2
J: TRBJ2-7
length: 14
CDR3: CASTHSGGSYEQYF
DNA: TGTGCCAGCACCCACTCCGGAGGGTCCTACGAGCAGTACTTC

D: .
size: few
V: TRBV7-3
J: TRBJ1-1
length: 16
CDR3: CASSLNSRLGYTEAFF
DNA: TGTGCCAGCAGCTTAAACTCGAGGTTGGGGTACACTGAAGCTTTCTTT

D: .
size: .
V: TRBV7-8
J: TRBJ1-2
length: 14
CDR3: CASSLDGADYGYTF
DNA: TGTGCCAGCAGCCTGGATGGTGCTGATTATGGCTACACCTTC

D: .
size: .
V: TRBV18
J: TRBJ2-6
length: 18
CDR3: CASSPRRGLISGANVLTF
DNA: TGTGCCAGCTCACCAAGGCGGGGCCTTATCTCTGGGGCCAACGTCCTGACTTTC

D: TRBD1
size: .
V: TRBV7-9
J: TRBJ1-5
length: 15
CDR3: CASSPGTGDGQPQHF
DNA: TGTGCCAGCAGCCCTGGGACAGGGGATGGGCAGCCCCAGCATTTT

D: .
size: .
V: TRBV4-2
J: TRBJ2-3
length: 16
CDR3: CASSQEGRPSTDTQYF
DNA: TGTGCCAGCAGCCAAGAGGGGCGGCCAAGCACAGATACGCAGTATTTT

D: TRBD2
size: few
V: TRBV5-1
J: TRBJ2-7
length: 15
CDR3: CASSLVLAGYDEQYF
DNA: TGCGCCAGCAGCTTGGTCCTAGCGGGGTACGACGAGCAGTACTTC

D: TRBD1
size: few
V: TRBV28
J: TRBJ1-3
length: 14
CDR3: CASNGQGNGNTIYF
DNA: TGTGCCAGCAACGGACAGGGGAATGGAAACACCATATATTTT

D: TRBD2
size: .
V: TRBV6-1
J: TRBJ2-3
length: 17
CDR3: CAGKRNLAGNSTDTQYF
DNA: TGTGCCGGCAAGAGGAATCTAGCGGGGAATAGCACAGATACGCAGTATTTT

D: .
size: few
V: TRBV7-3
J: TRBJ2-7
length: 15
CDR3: CASSLESGPSYEQYF
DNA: TGTGCCAGCAGCTTAGAGTCAGGCCCTTCCTACGAGCAGTACTTC

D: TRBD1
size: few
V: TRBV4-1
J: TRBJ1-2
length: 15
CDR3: CASSHPRGETYGYTF
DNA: TGCGCCAGCAGCCACCCCAGGGGGGAGACCTATGGCTACACCTTC

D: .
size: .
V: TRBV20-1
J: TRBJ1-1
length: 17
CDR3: CSARDPGPTGAAIEAFF
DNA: TGCAGTGCTAGAGATCCGGGGCCGACTGGGGCCGCGATTGAAGCTTTCTTT

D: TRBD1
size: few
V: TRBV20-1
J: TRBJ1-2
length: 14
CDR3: CSARGQGAYAGYTF
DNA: TGCAGTGCTAGAGGACAGGGGGCATACGCAGGCTACACCTTC

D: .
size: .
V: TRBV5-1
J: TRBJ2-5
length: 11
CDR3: CASGVVETQYF
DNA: TGCGCCAGCGGGGTTGTTGAGACCCAGTACTTC

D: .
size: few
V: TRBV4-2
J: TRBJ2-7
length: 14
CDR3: CASSSMETRNEQYF
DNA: TGTGCCAGCAGCTCAATGGAAACCAGGAACGAGCAGTACTTC

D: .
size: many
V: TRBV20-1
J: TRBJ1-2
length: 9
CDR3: CSASLGYTF
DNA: TGCAGTGCTAGTCTGGGCTACACCTTC

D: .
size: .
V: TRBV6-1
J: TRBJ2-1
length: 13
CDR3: CASSDKTAARGDF
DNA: TGTGCCAGCAGTGATAAGACGGCGGCGCGAGGGGACTTC

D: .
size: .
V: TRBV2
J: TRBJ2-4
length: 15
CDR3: CASSDGDLAKNIQYF
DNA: TGTGCCAGCAGTGATGGAGATTTAGCCAAAAACATTCAGTACTTC

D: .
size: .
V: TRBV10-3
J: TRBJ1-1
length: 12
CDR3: CAISDSTGRAFF
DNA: TGCGCCATCAGTGATAGTACGGGGCGTGCTTTCTTT

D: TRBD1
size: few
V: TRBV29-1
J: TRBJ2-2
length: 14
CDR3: CSVGTGTNTGELFF
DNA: TGCAGCGTGGGGACAGGCACGAACACCGGGGAGCTGTTTTTT